This TCR beta chain stems from a study of T cells in Graves' hyperthyroidism and ophthalmopathy. Study-wide points: Stable hyperthyroidism was separated from ophthalmopathy by a model based on 13 V-J features.

This clonotype was observed at least ten times. Its specificity is unknown. It was RNA transcripts that yielded the amplified TCR beta CDR3 regions. First-round RT-PCR with HTBI primers amplified the TCR CDR3 region. TCRdb re-called the multiplex PCR reads through MiXCR, storing one row per CDR3 protein. The table includes roughly 380,000 distinct CDR3 sequences, roughly 13% detected once. Graves' hyperthyroidism qualified as stable when ophthalmopathy did not progress within 18 months. These patients, aged 18 to 65, had recently diagnosed hyperthyroidism lasting under 2 months. The PBMCs were taken from under 12 ml of fresh peripheral blood. This CDR3 has 14 amino acids. V lost 5 bases and J lost 5, with 15 bases in between. Germline V CDR1 and CDR2: SGHTA, FQGTGA.

This rearrangement joins TRBV7-3 to TRBJ1-2; maybe TRBD1 (6 bases). Sample: blood. The sequence was obtained from a woman aged 18 to 35 with Graves' hyperthyroidism. DNA of the CDR3: TGTGCCAGCAGCCCGGGGGGCGCTGGATATGGCTACACCTTC. This codes for CASSPGGAGYGYTF.